This record concerns one T cell receptor beta chain sequence. Its antigen is unknown. This sample is part of a study of regulatory T cells in long-lasting Graves disease. Time point given: persistent/refractory GD, antithyroid drugs over 5 years with positive TRAb. The authors made the TCR library using RNA they extracted from PBMCs. Whole-study results and caveats: Persistent patients had a count of shared public clonotypes (under 3,000) that exceeded that of new patients (around 1,000).

According to the study, TCR beta libraries were built with iRepertoire HTBI primers and CDR3-region Arm-PCR. MiXCR was run by TCRdb on the multiplex PCR reads, yielding one entry per CDR3 protein. Of fewer than 400,000 distinct CDR3 sequences detected, around 21% appear once; the ten largest clones hold around 21%. Trimming took 6 bases from V and 4 from J; bases not matched to a gene: 7. The CDR3 is made up of 15 amino acids. Germline V gene data show CDR1 as MDHEN and CDR2 as SYDVKM. The sample in question was peripheral blood mononuclear cells (PBMCs), obtained when the disease was refractory, from a patient treated with antithyroid drugs. The origin of this receptor is a female donor with Graves disease. The rearrangement links TRBV28 to TRBJ2-1; TRBD1 matches 9 bases. In DNA, the CDR3 is TGTGCCAGCAGGCCGGGACAGGGTTGGTACAATGAGCAGTTCTTC. As protein: CASRPGQGWYNEQFF.